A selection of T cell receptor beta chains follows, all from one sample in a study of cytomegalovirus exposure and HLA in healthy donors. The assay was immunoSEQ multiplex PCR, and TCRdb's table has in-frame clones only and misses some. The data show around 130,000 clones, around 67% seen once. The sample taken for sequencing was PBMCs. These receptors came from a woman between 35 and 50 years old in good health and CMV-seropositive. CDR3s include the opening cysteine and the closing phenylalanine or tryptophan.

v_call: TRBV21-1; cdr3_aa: CASSGASGREETQYF
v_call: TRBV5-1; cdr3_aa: CASSSRQGAPGYTF
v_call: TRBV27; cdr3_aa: CASSHQQGEVTCEAFF
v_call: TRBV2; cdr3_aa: CASRIDRVDSNQPQHF
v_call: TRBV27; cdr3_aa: CASSLGQSYEQYF
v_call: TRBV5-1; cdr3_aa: CASSWNRDRMYNEQFF
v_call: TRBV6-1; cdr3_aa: CASVRQTEAFF
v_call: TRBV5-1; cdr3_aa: CASSTTGEGANVLTF
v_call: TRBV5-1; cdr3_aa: CASSKDRVNTGELFF
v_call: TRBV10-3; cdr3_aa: CAISESPGQEAFF
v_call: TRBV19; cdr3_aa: CASSTTGAQDSPLHF
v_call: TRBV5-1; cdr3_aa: CASSLLQRGDNEQFF
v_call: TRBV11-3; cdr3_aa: CASSLDSRNTEAFF
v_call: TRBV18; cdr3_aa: CASSPPGQAEGIYGYTF
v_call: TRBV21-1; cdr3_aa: CASSKKRNGGNTEAFF
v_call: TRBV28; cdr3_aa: CASSLVSLSEVNHYGYTF
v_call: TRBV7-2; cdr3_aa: CASSYRNQGFFNYGYTF
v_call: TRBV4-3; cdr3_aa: CASSQEREGMDNEQFF
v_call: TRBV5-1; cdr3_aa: CASGAGANYNEQFF
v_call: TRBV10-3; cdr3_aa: CAISEVAGGPYEQYF
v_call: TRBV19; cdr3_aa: CASTRQGVGYGYTF
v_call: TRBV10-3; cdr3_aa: CAISLTGGDTGELFF
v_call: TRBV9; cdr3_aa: CASSVSGLGSYEQYF